Reported below is one T cell receptor beta chain. In Seattle, patients joined the study during active infection and were tracked longitudinally. Authors' methods: Amplification from reference gene primers served as the basis for estimated nucleated cell counts. The assay was immunoSEQ multiplex PCR, and TCRdb's table has in-frame clones only and misses some. The V and J calls and the clone size are those of that table, but D and trimming were determined from the DNA. Found here are around 340,000 clones, 86% of them singletons; the top ten hold around 7.5%. This specimen belongs to a study of blood T cell repertoires in COVID-19. Study overall: Collection of acute and convalescent COVID-19 samples took place in the United States, Italy and Spain.

Input material: peripheral blood. This TCR was recovered from a woman aged 55-75 years with COVID-19, enrolled during active disease.

The CDR3 sequence: CASSHYRGNYGYTF. CDR3 nucleotides: TGCGCCAGCAGCCACTACAGGGGGAACTATGGCTACACCTTC. This sequence joins TRBV4-1 and TRBJ1-2; TRBD1 matches 8 bases. The V and J ends lost 3 bases and 2 bases, in that order; junction bases with no gene match: 2. This CDR3 region has 14 residues. Germline V CDR1 and CDR2: MGHRA, YSYEKL.